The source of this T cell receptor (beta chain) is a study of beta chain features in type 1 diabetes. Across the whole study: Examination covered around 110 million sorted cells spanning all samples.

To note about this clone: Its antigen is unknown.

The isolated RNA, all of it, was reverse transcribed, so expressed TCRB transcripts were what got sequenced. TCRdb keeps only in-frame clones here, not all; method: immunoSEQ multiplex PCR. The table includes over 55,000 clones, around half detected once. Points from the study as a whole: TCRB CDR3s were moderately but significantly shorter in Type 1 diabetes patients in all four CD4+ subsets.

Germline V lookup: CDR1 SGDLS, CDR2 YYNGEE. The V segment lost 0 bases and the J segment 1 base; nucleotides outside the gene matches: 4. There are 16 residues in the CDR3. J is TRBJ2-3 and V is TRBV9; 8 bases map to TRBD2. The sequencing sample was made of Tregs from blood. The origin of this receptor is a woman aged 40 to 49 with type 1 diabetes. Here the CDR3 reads CASSVDREGRTDTQYF. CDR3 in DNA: TGTGCCAGCAGCGTAGATCGGGAGGGCCGCACAGATACGCAGTATTTT.